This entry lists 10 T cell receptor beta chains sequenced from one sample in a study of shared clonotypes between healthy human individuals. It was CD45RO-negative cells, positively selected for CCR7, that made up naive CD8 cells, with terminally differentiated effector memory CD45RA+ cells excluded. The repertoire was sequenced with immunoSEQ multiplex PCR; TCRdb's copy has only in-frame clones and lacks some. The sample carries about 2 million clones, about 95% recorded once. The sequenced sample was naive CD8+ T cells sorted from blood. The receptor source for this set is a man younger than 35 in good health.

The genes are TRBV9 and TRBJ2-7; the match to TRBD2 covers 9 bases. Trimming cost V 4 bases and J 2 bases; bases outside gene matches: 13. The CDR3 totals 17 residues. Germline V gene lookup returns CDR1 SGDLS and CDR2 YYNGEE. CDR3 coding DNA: TGTGCCAGCAGCCGGCGGGGTAGCGGGAGTCGGACCTACGAGCAGTACTTC. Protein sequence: CASSRRGSGSRTYEQYF. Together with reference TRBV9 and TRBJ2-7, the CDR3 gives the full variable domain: DSGVTQTPKHLITATGQRVTLRCSPRSGDLSVYWYQQSLDQGLQFLIQYYNGEERAKGNILERFSAQQFPDLHSELNLSSLELGDSALYFCASSRRGSGSRTYEQYFGPGTRLTVT.

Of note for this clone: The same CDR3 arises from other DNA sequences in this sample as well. In nucleotides, the CDR3 is TGTGCCAGCAGTTTGGGCGCAGGGGCCGGGAATCAGCCCCAGCATTTT. Its protein product is CASSLGAGAGNQPQHF. The rearrangement uses TRBV27 and TRBJ1-5; maybe TRBD1 (6 bases). In germline, CDR1 is MNHEY, CDR2 SMNVEV (reference sequence). This CDR3 has 16 amino acids. Trimming left V 3 bases short and J 4 bases short, with 16 bases between.

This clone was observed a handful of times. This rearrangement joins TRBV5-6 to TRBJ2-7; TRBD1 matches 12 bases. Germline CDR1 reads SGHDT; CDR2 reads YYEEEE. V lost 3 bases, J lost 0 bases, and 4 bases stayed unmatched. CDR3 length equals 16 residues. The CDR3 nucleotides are TGTGCCAGCAGCTGGGGGACAGGGGGCAGCTCCTACGAGCAGTACTTC. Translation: CASSWGTGGSSYEQYF.

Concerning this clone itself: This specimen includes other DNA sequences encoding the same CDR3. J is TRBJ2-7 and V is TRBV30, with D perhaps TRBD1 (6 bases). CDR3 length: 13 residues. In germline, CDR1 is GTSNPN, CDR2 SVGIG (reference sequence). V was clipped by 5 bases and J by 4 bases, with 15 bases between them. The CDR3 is CAWSPGAGYEQYF. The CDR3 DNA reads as TGTGCCTGGTCCCCAGGGGCAGGATACGAGCAGTACTTC.

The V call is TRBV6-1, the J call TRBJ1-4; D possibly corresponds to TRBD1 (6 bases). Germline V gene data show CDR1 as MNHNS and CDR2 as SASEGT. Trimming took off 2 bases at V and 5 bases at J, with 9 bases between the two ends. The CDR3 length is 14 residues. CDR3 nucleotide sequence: TGTGCCAGCAGTGAAATGGGGGCAAATGAAAAACTGTTTTTT. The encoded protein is CASSEMGANEKLFF.

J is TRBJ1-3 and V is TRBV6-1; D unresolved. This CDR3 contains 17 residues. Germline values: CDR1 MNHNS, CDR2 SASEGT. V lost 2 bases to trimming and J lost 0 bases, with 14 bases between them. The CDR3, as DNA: TGTGCCAGCAGTGAATTGGCAGGTTCCTTCTCTGGAAACACCATATATTTT. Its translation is CASSELAGSFSGNTIYF.

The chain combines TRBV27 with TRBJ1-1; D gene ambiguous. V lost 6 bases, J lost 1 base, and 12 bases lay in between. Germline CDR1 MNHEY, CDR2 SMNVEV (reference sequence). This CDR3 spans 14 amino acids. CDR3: CASRGTPANTEAFF. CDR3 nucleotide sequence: TGTGCCAGCAGGGGAACTCCGGCGAACACTGAAGCTTTCTTT.

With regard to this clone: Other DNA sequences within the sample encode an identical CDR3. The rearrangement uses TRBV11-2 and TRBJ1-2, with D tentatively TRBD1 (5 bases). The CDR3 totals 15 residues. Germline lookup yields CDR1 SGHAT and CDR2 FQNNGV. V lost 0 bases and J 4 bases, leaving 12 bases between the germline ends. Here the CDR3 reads CASSLDLGGGYGYTF. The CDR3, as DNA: TGTGCCAGCAGCTTAGACCTTGGGGGTGGCTATGGCTACACCTTC.

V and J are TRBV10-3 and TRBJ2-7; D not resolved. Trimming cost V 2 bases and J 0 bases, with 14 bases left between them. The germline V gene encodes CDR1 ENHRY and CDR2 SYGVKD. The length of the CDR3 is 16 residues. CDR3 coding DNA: TGTGCCATCAGTGAGGCCGAGACACCATTCTCCTACGAGCAGTACTTC. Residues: CAISEAETPFSYEQYF.

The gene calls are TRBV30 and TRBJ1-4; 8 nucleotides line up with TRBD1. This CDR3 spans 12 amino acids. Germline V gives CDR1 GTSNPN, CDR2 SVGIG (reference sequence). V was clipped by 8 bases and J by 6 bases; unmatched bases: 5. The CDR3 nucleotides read TGTGCCGGACAGGGTTTTCATGAAAAACTGTTTTTT. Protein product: CAGQGFHEKLFF.